One T cell receptor (beta chain) is described in this entry. Libraries were prepared by immunoSEQ multiplex PCR; TCRdb keeps only in-frame clonotypes and omits some of them. The sample lists approximately 92,000 clones; approximately 93% were seen once. This record belongs to a study of T cell changes during pregnancy in multiple sclerosis. Germline V gene lookup returns CDR1 SGHRS and CDR2 YFSETQ. The CDR3 loop spans 18 amino acids. Losses at the gene ends were 3 bases for V and 1 base for J; bases not matched to a gene: 4. The TCR sequence derives from a female donor with multiple sclerosis, enrolled in a pregnancy study. The chain links TRBV5-1 to TRBJ2-1; 16 nucleotides match TRBD2. This sample comprised peripheral blood, obtained after pregnancy. The CDR3 DNA reads as TGCGCCAGCAGCTCGGGACTAGCGGGAGGGGAGTCCTACAATGAGCAGTTCTTC. Residues: CASSSGLAGGESYNEQFF.